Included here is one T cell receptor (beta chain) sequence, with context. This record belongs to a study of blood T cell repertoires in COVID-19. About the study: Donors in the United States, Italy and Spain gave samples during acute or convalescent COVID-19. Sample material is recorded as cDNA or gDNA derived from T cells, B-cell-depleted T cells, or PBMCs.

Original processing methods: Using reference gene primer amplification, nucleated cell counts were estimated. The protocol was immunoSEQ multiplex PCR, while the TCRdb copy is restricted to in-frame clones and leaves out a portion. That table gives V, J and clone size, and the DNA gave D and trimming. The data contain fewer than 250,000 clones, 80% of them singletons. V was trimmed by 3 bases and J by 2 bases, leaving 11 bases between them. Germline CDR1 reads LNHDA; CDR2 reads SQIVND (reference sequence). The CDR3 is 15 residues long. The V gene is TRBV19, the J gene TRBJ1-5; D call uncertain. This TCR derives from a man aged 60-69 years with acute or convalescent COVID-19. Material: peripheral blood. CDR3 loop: CASSIGGLRNQPQHF. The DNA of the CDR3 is TGTGCCAGTAGTATTGGAGGCCTACGCAATCAGCCCCAGCATTTT. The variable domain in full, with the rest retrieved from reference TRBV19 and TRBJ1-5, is DGGITQSPKYLFRKEGQNVTLSCEQNLNHDAMYWYRQDPGQGLRLIYYSQIVNDFQKGDIAEGYSVSREKKESFPLTVTSAQKNPTAFYLCASSIGGLRNQPQHFGDGTRLSIL.